This TCR beta chain emerged from a study of shared clonotypes between healthy human individuals. Generated by immunoSEQ multiplex PCR, the TCRdb table keeps only in-frame clones and is missing some. Altogether roughly 650,000 clones are present, roughly 97% being singletons, with the ten largest covering 0.055% to 0.07%. With 4 bases removed from V and 4 bases from J, the gap between germline ends came to 17 bases. This CDR3 region has 16 residues. Looked up from germline, CDR1 is MGHRA and CDR2 is YSYEKL. General study findings and limits: Generation probabilities were higher for clonotypes shared across all four sorted-subset donors than for unshared ones.

Turning to this clone: Its antigen is unknown.

This chain links TRBV4-1 with TRBJ1-5; D unresolved. The sequence was collected from a young woman in good health. Sample: naive CD4+ T cells sorted from blood. This sample's subset: CD45RA+ positively selected. DNA for the CDR3: TGCGCCAGCAGCCCCCTTATGAGGCGGGAAAATCAGCCCCAGCATTTT. Its translation is CASSPLMRRENQPQHF.